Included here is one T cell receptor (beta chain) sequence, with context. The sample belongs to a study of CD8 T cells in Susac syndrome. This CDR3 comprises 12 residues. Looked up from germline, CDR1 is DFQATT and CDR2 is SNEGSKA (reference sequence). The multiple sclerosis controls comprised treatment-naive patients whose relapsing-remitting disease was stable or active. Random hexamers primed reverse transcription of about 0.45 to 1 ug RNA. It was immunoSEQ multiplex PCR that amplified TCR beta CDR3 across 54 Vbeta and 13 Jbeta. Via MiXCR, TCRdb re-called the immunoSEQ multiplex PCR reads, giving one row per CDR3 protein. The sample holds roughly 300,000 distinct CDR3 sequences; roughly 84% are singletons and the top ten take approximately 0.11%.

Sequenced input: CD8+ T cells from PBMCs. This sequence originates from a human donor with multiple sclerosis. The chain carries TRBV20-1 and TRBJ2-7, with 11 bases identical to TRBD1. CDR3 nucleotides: TGCAGCGGGGGACAGGGGGTCCACGAGCAGTACTTC. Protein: CSGGQGVHEQYF.